These 8 T cell receptor beta chains were sequenced from one sample in a study of blood T cell repertoires in COVID-19. Profiled with immunoSEQ multiplex PCR; TCRdb holds only in-frame clones, not every one. The sample gives some 170,000 clones, around 80% of which show up once; roughly 9% is in the top ten. Source material: peripheral blood. These receptors all come from a woman in her 70s with acute or convalescent COVID-19.

The gene calls are TRBV6-5 and TRBJ2-7; TRBD1 matches at 12 bases. CDR1 MNHEY and CDR2 SVGAGI come from the germline V gene. The J segment lost 4 bases and the V segment lost 5 bases, leaving 6 bases of the junction unmatched. The CDR3 is made up of 15 amino acids. This CDR3 reads CASSPRDRGLYEQYF. DNA of the CDR3: TGTGCCAGCAGTCCCCGGGACAGGGGGCTTTACGAGCAGTACTTC.

The rearrangement links TRBV5-1 to TRBJ2-1, with 13 positions matching TRBD2. V dropped 0 bases and J dropped 4; count of bases not matched to a gene: 7. Germline V lookup: CDR1 SGHRS, CDR2 YFSETQ. CDR3 length equals 18 residues. The CDR3 loop is CASSLGPRTSGSYNEQFF. Here the CDR3 DNA reads TGCGCCAGCAGCTTGGGGCCTCGGACTAGCGGGAGTTACAATGAGCAGTTCTTC.

The chain recombines TRBV28 with TRBJ1-1; 10 bases are shared with TRBD1. V lost 4 bases, J lost 6 bases, and 8 bases stayed unmatched. The CDR3 contains 15 residues. In germline, CDR1 is MDHEN, CDR2 SYDVKM. CDR3 in DNA: TGTGCCAGCAGTTCCCCTGGGACAGGGGTTTCTGAAGCTTTCTTT. It specifies CASSSPGTGVSEAFF.

This chain joins TRBV24-1 and TRBJ2-7, with a tentative D call TRBD1 (6 bases). Germline CDR1 KGHDR, CDR2 SFDVKD. Trimming pared 6 bases from V and 2 bases from J, leaving 13 bases between. This CDR3 spans 14 amino acids. CDR3 bases: TGTGCCACCAGTACTGACAGGATTCCCTACGAGCAGTACTTC. Protein product: CATSTDRIPYEQYF.

As DNA, the CDR3 is TGTGCCAGCAGTCCGGGAGCCGGGCAGCCCCAGCATTTT. This codes for CASSPGAGQPQHF. J is TRBJ1-5 and V is TRBV27; D unclear. The V end lost 5 bases, the J end lost 7 bases, and 12 bases lay between the germline ends. The CDR3 has 13 amino acids. From germline, CDR1 is MNHEY and CDR2 SMNVEV (reference sequence).

This clone was detected a few times. The CDR3 sequence is CASSLTPDRDAHGNTEAFF. The CDR3 region has the DNA TGTGCCAGCAGCTTGACGCCGGACAGGGACGCCCATGGGAACACTGAAGCTTTCTTT. The chain uses TRBV11-2 and TRBJ1-1, with 8 bases lining up with TRBD1. V shed 3 bases, J shed 1 base, and the junction held 16 bases outside the gene matches. The CDR3 runs to 19 residues. Per germline, CDR1 SGHAT and CDR2 FQNNGV.

CDR3 in DNA: TGTGCCAGCATCGACAGCTATAGCAATCAGCCCCAGCATTTT. This encodes CASIDSYSNQPQHF. V gene TRBV6-5 combines with J gene TRBJ1-5, with TRBD1 as a possible D gene (5 bases). V gave up 7 bases and J gave up 0 bases, with 10 bases separating them. The germline CDR1 and CDR2 sequences are MNHEY and SVGAGI. This CDR3 spans 14 amino acids.

The V call is TRBV13, the J call TRBJ2-7; the match to TRBD2 covers 9 bases. Germline CDR1 reads PRHDT; CDR2 reads FYEKMQ (reference sequence). CDR3 size: 18 residues. Germline trimming cut 5 bases from V and 3 bases from J; bases unmatched to any gene: 17. This CDR3 reads CASSPNPIYSGGGYEQYF. DNA of the CDR3: TGTGCCAGCAGCCCCAACCCCATTTATAGCGGGGGAGGCTACGAGCAGTACTTC.